This T cell receptor beta chain was captured in a study of shared clonotypes between healthy human individuals. Germline values: CDR1 SGHAT, CDR2 FQDESV (reference sequence). The CDR3 spans 13 residues. With 5 bases clipped from V and 5 bases from J, the junction kept 4 bases outside the gene matches. TCRdb keeps only in-frame clones here, not all; method: immunoSEQ multiplex PCR. The profile shows approximately 470,000 clones, roughly 80% of them singletons. The TCR sequence derives from a woman between 40 and 55 years old in good health. Some clones in this sample may be carry-over from other donors' samples. This chain joins TRBV11-1 and TRBJ2-7; 9 bases are a match to TRBD1. The specimen was PBMCs. The DNA for the CDR3 is TGTGCCAGCAGCCACAGGGGGCGAGACGAGCAGTACTTC. It codes for CASSHRGRDEQYF.